Following are 26 T cell receptor beta chains from one sample sequenced in a study of shared clonotypes between healthy human individuals. This table comes from immunoSEQ multiplex PCR, and its TCRdb copy is limited to in-frame clones, with some not included. This sample has some 450,000 clones, with approximately 77% found just once. The specimen was PBMCs. Every receptor here comes from a middle-aged woman in good health. Some clones in this sample may be carry-over from other donors' samples.

This rearrangement joins TRBV30 to TRBJ1-1; possibly TRBD1 for D (5 bases). The CDR3 spans 17 residues. Germline assignment: CDR1 GTSNPN and CDR2 SVGIG (reference sequence). V lost 1 base and J 6 bases, leaving 24 bases between the germline ends. CDR3 loop: CAWSEFRQGRFQAEAFF. CDR3 sequence (DNA): TGTGCCTGGAGTGAATTCCGCCAGGGTCGATTTCAGGCTGAAGCTTTCTTT.

The V call is TRBV6-6, the J call TRBJ2-7; the D is unclear. This CDR3 contains 13 residues. V lost 7 bases and J lost 1, with 11 bases in between. Germline CDR1 MNHNY, CDR2 SVGAGI (reference sequence). DNA for the CDR3: TGTGCCAGCACCCTAGACATTTCCTACGAGCAGTACTTC. Its protein product is CASTLDISYEQYF.

This clone has just a few counts. The J gene is TRBJ2-4, the V gene TRBV5-4, with TRBD1 identical over 7 bases. The CDR3 extends over 18 amino acids. From germline, CDR1 is SGHNT and CDR2 YYREEE (reference sequence). With 0 bases clipped from V and 0 bases from J, the junction kept 9 bases outside the gene matches. The chain's CDR3 is CASSLVNDRALAKNIQYF. Written as DNA, the CDR3 is TGTGCCAGCAGCTTGGTCAACGACAGGGCCTTAGCCAAAAACATTCAGTACTTC.

The count of this clone is one. Here the CDR3 reads CASSLLAGGPSTDTQYF. CDR3 DNA sequence: TGTGCCAGCAGCTTGCTAGCGGGAGGGCCAAGCACAGATACGCAGTATTTT. The gene calls are TRBV11-1 and TRBJ2-3; 12 nucleotides line up with TRBD2. Losses at the gene ends were 3 bases for V and 0 bases for J; bases not matched to a gene: 4. CDR3 length equals 17 residues. CDR1 and CDR2 (germline): SGHAT, FQDESV (reference sequence).

At least ten counts were recorded for this clone. This chain uses TRBV11-2 with TRBJ1-1, with D possibly being TRBD1 (5 bases). The CDR3 runs 15 residues. Germline CDR1 and CDR2: SGHAT and FQNNGV. V dropped 0 bases and J dropped 3 bases, with 11 bases sitting between them. CDR3 loop: CASSLDRQGDTEAFF. The CDR3 DNA follows: TGTGCCAGCAGCTTAGATCGGCAGGGTGACACTGAAGCTTTCTTT.

The V gene is TRBV28, the J gene TRBJ1-4; D may be TRBD1 (6 bases). Between the trimmed V and J ends, which lost 6 bases and 7 bases, there was a span of 12 bases. CDR3 size: 13 residues. Germline CDR1 MDHEN, CDR2 SYDVKM. The CDR3 loop is CASRRGAGEKLFF. The CDR3 nucleotides read TGTGCCAGCAGGAGGGGGGCGGGTGAAAAACTGTTTTTT.

A remark on this clone: This likely traces to a read error, being one base from a far larger clone. The rearrangement links TRBV7-6 to TRBJ2-2, with 8 bases lining up with TRBD1. The germline V gene has CDR1 SGHVS and CDR2 FNYEAQ. The CDR3 covers 14 residues. CDR3 nucleotide sequence: TGTGCCAGCACCTGGACAGGGAACACCGGGGAGCCGTTTTTT. Its protein is CASTWTGNTGEPFF.

J is TRBJ2-7 and V is TRBV28, with D perhaps being TRBD1 or TRBD2 (5 bases each). V lost 5 bases and J lost 4, with 18 bases in between. CDR1 is MDHEN and CDR2 is SYDVKM in the germline V gene. The CDR3 runs 15 residues. The CDR3 nucleotides are TGTGCCAGCAGTCCACCTAGGGACGTCGGTTACGAGCAGTACTTC. It encodes CASSPPRDVGYEQYF.

The rearrangement joins TRBV6-4 to TRBJ2-6; D might be TRBD1 or TRBD2, each matching 5 bases. The CDR3 is 15 residues long. V was trimmed by 3 bases and J by 0 bases, leaving 6 bases between them. Germline loops: CDR1 MRHNA, CDR2 SNTAGT. CDR3 nucleotides: TGTGCCAGCAGTGAGGGGGTCTCTGGGGCCAACGTCCTGACTTTC. Its translation is CASSEGVSGANVLTF.

Remarks on this clone: The sample holds other DNA sequences that translate to the same CDR3. The genes are TRBV6-1 and TRBJ1-5, with D possibly TRBD1 on 6 matching bases. Germline V lookup: CDR1 MNHNS, CDR2 SASEGT. V dropped 8 bases and J dropped 4 bases, with 12 bases sitting between them. This CDR3 comprises 13 residues. The chain's CDR3 is CASGGGTNQPQHF. The CDR3, as DNA: TGTGCCAGCGGAGGGGGGACAAATCAGCCCCAGCATTTT.

A few counts support this clone. The rearrangement joins TRBV2 to TRBJ2-5, with D perhaps TRBD1 (5 bases). The CDR3 contains 17 residues. V dropped 0 bases and J dropped 1 base, with 15 bases sitting between them. Per germline, CDR1 SNHLY and CDR2 FYNNEI. This CDR3 reads CASSEAGRGKIQETQYF. In nucleotides, the CDR3 is TGTGCCAGCAGTGAAGCGGGGCGTGGTAAAATCCAAGAGACCCAGTACTTC.

The rearrangement joins TRBV28 to TRBJ2-3; D could derive from TRBD1 or TRBD2 (5 bases each). The CDR3 has 15 amino acids. The ends were cut back, 5 bases at V and 1 base at J, with 13 bases in the middle. Germline CDR1 is MDHEN and CDR2 is SYDVKM. The CDR3 loop reads CASSANVGGTDTQYF. The CDR3 DNA sequence: TGTGCCAGCAGTGCGAACGTGGGGGGCACAGATACGCAGTATTTT.

The DNA of the CDR3 is TGTGCCAGCAGCTCGGCGGGATCCTACGAGCAGTACTTC. It yields the protein CASSSAGSYEQYF. The chain recombines TRBV5-4 with TRBJ2-7, with D perhaps TRBD2 (6 bases). CDR1 is SGHNT and CDR2 is YYREEE in the germline V gene (reference sequence). This CDR3 contains 13 residues. Trimming stripped 3 bases from V and 1 base from J, with 8 bases between.

CDR3 sequence: CASTWLMNTEAFF. CDR3 coding DNA: TGTGCCAGCACATGGCTCATGAACACTGAAGCTTTCTTT. The chain is built from TRBV7-9 and TRBJ1-1, with D hard to call. Looked up from germline, CDR1 is SEHNR and CDR2 is FQNEAQ (reference sequence). The CDR3 is made up of 13 amino acids. The V end was cut by 7 bases, the J end by 0 bases, with 9 bases between.

The V call is TRBV2, the J call TRBJ1-3; no reliable D call. The V gene's germline CDR1 is SNHLY and CDR2 FYNNEI. V lost 1 base, J lost 5 bases, and 6 bases lay in between. The CDR3 covers 13 residues. As DNA, the CDR3 is TGTGCCAGCAGTGAAGGAGGGAGAAACACCATATATTTT. Its protein is CASSEGGRNTIYF.

To note about this clone: This could be a read error, since a much larger clone is one nucleotide away. Other DNA sequences in the sample encode the same CDR3. The chain is built from TRBV7-9 and TRBJ1-2, with D unclear. V dropped 5 bases and J dropped 5 bases, with 9 bases sitting between them. This CDR3 contains 12 residues. From germline, CDR1 is SEHNR and CDR2 FQNEAQ (reference sequence). This CDR3 is CASSLLEYGYTF. The CDR3 DNA is TGTGCCAGCAGCCTATTAGAATATGGCTACACCTTC.

The rearrangement links TRBV28 to TRBJ2-7, with TRBD1 identical over 7 bases. The V and J ends lost 4 bases and 0 bases, in that order; junction bases with no gene match: 3. Germline CDR1 reads MDHEN; CDR2 reads SYDVKM. The CDR3 totals 14 residues. The CDR3 loop reads CASSWDRNSYEQYF. The CDR3 nucleotides are TGTGCCAGCAGTTGGGACAGAAACTCCTACGAGCAGTACTTC.

The chain has TRBV7-2 and TRBJ2-2; D is uncertain. This CDR3 has 15 residues. V was shortened by 3 bases and J by 7 bases, with 15 bases between the two germline ends. Germline assignment: CDR1 SGHTA and CDR2 FQGNSA. The CDR3 spells CASSLARLHGGELFF. The CDR3, as DNA: TGTGCCAGCAGCTTGGCTCGACTCCACGGCGGGGAGCTGTTTTTT.

This rearrangement joins TRBV2 to TRBJ1-5; D remains unclear. The CDR3 runs to 16 residues. In germline, CDR1 is SNHLY, CDR2 FYNNEI. V was trimmed by 1 base and J by 4 bases, leaving 14 bases between them. This chain's CDR3 is CASSEVIVGGNQPQHF. Here the CDR3 DNA reads TGTGCCAGCAGTGAAGTGATTGTAGGAGGTAATCAGCCCCAGCATTTT.

This clone was seen repeatedly, ten times or more. This specimen includes other DNA sequences encoding the same CDR3. This chain connects TRBV28 to TRBJ1-1; D ambiguous. CDR1 is MDHEN, CDR2 SYDVKM, per germline. This CDR3 spans 14 amino acids. The ends were cut back, 1 base at V and 4 bases at J, with 10 bases in the middle. This CDR3 reads CASSLSHGSTEAFF. The CDR3 region has the DNA TGTGCCAGCAGTTTATCACACGGGAGCACTGAAGCTTTCTTT.

A word on this clone: This likely traces to a read error, being one base from a far larger clone. The chain couples TRBV11-2 to TRBJ2-3; D could derive from TRBD1 or TRBD2 (5 bases each). This CDR3 is built from 16 residues. Germline V gives CDR1 SGHAT, CDR2 FQNNGV. DNA of the CDR3: TGTGCCAGCAGCCCGGGGCCCATTCGGAACACAGATGCGCAGTATTTT. It specifies CASSPGPIRNTDAQYF.

This clone came up once. The V and J genes are TRBV2 and TRBJ2-3, with TRBD2 matching 12 bases. CDR3 length equals 15 residues. Germline CDR1 is SNHLY and CDR2 is FYNNEI. V was pared by 9 bases and J by 11 bases, with 15 bases of the junction left unmatched. CDR3 coding DNA: TGTGCCAGAGGGACCGGGACTAGCGGGCGGTTTGAGCAGTATTTT. Translation: CARGTGTSGRFEQYF.

Many counts were recorded for this clone. The CDR3: CASSLEGGSGANVLTF. The CDR3 region has the DNA TGTGCCAGCAGCCTCGAAGGGGGCTCTGGGGCCAACGTCCTGACTTTC. V usage is TRBV6-4 and J usage is TRBJ2-6; TRBD1 might be the D (6 bases). Germline-derived CDR1 and CDR2 are MRHNA and SNTAGT. V was pared by 6 bases and J by 0 bases, with 12 bases between. The CDR3 length is 16 residues.

V gene TRBV6-1 combines with J gene TRBJ2-7; 11 nucleotides agree with TRBD2. The CDR3 is 15 amino acids. V lost 2 bases and J lost 2; bases outside the gene matches: 2. Germline loops: CDR1 MNHNS, CDR2 SASEGT. The CDR3 DNA is TGTGCCAGCAGTGAACTAGCGGGAGGCGCCTACGAGCAGTACTTC. This gives the protein CASSELAGGAYEQYF.

The chain uses TRBV15 and TRBJ2-5; unclear D gene. Trimming removed 0 bases from V and 2 bases from J, with 10 bases in between. This CDR3 is 15 amino acids long. Germline CDR1 reads LNHNV; CDR2 reads YYDKDF (reference sequence). The CDR3 loop reads CATSRDRQEQETQYF. CDR3 nucleotides: TGTGCCACCAGCAGAGATCGGCAGGAACAAGAGACCCAGTACTTC.

The chain links TRBV15 to TRBJ2-1; no definite D call. There are 13 residues in the CDR3. Trimming removed 0 bases at V and 6 bases at J, with 6 bases between. Germline V gene data show CDR1 as LNHNV and CDR2 as YYDKDF (reference sequence). DNA for the CDR3: TGTGCCACCAGCAGAGATCCCGGCAATGAGCAGTTCTTC. Its translation is CATSRDPGNEQFF. The variable domain in full, with the rest retrieved from reference TRBV15 and TRBJ2-1, is DAMVIQNPRYQVTQFGKPVTLSCSQTLNHNVMYWYQQKSSQAPKLLFHYYDKDFNNEADTPDNFQSRRPNTSFCFLDIRSPGLGDTAMYLCATSRDPGNEQFFGPGTRLTVL.